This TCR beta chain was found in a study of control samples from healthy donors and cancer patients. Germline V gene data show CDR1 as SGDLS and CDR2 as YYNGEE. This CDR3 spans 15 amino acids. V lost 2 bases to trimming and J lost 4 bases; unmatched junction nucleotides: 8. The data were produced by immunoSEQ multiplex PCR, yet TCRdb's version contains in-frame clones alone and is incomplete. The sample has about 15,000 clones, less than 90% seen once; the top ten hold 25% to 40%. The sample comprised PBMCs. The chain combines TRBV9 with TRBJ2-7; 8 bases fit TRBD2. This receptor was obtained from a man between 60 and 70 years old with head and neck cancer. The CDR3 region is CASSVSSGGLYEQYF. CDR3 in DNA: TGTGCCAGCAGCGTGAGCAGCGGGGGACTTTACGAGCAGTACTTC.